This T cell receptor beta chain was recovered during a study of a mutant IDH1 vaccine in newly diagnosed glioma. Across the study: In weeks 1, 3, 5, 7, 11, 15, 19 and 23, patients were immunized, eight times in all. The first vaccination came 4-6 weeks after radiotherapy alone, or with temozolomide cycles. Sex distribution of treated patients was about 62% male and about 38% female; mean age was around 40 years. Beforehand, treatment had been radiotherapy, temozolomide, or both; the majority received both.

Time point: week 23, last vaccination. Topical imiquimod was applied with each vaccine dose, which held 300 ug of mutant IDH1 20-mer peptide. The table came from immunoSEQ multiplex PCR; TCRdb's copy has only in-frame clones and leaves some out. Altogether under 45,000 clones are present, roughly 90% being singletons, with the ten largest covering 3% to 4.5%. Trimming took 4 bases from V and 1 from J, leaving 10 bases between them. CDR1 and CDR2 from the germline V gene are LNHDA and SQIVND (reference sequence). The CDR3 sequence is 14 residues long. For this clone: Its antigen is unidentified.

The sample in question was PBMCs, obtained from a glioma patient whose treatment included an IDH1 peptide vaccine. The chain recombines TRBV19 with TRBJ1-1, with TRBD1 as a possible D gene (5 bases). This clonotype was sampled from a man aged 50 or older with glioma. The CDR3 spells CASSRDRANTEAFF. CDR3 DNA sequence: TGTGCCAGTAGTAGAGACAGAGCGAACACTGAAGCTTTCTTT.